This T cell receptor (beta chain) was recovered during a study of shared T cell receptors in the human thymus. The protocol was immunoSEQ multiplex PCR, while the TCRdb copy is restricted to in-frame clones and leaves out a portion. The sample shows hundreds of thousands of clones, 85% to 95% of them seen only once. The receptor was isolated from a human donor. The source material was thymocytes.

As DNA, the CDR3 is TGTGCCAGCAGAACTAGCGTGAGGCAAGAGACCCAGTACTTC. Amino acid sequence: CASRTSVRQETQYF. This chain uses TRBV6-1 with TRBJ2-5, with TRBD2 matching over 7 bases. The CDR3 has 14 amino acids. The V gene's germline CDR1 is MNHNS and CDR2 SASEGT. Losses at the gene ends were 6 bases for V and 2 bases for J; bases not matched to a gene: 6.